Below, 18 T cell receptor beta chains from the same sample are listed, as sequenced in a study of cytotoxic CD8 clonotypes in ibrutinib-treated CLL. TCRdb's table, derived via immunoSEQ multiplex PCR, lists solely in-frame clones and lacks some. Counted here are 330,000 or so clones, about 61% occurring once; the ten biggest clones make up roughly 6.3%. This specimen was PBMCs, taken after 36 months of ibrutinib treatment. These receptors originate from a human donor with chronic lymphocytic leukemia.

The chain has TRBV6-5 and TRBJ1-1; tentatively, D is TRBD1 (6 bases). The CDR3 contains 15 residues. The germline CDR1 and CDR2 sequences are MNHEY and SVGAGI. The V end was cut by 6 bases, the J end by 9 bases, with 23 bases between. CDR3 in DNA: TGTGCCAGCAGCCGAAAGGGGGAGTGGAGCCGCCAAGCTTTCTTT. Protein: CASSRKGEWSRQAFF.

The table lists this clone with a few counts. The rearrangement joins TRBV10-3 to TRBJ2-2; 7 bases fit TRBD2. V was clipped by 6 bases and J by 3 bases; unmatched bases: 7. Germline values: CDR1 ENHRY, CDR2 SYGVKD. The CDR3 length is 15 residues. CDR3 sequence: CAIRRLASDTGELFF. The CDR3 DNA reads TGTGCCATCAGGCGACTAGCCAGTGACACCGGGGAGCTGTTTTTT.

This chain connects TRBV5-4 to TRBJ2-3, with 8 nucleotides matching TRBD2. V gave up 4 bases and J gave up 2 bases; unmatched junction bases: 9. The CDR3 spans 16 residues. Germline CDR1 reads SGHNT; CDR2 reads YYREEE (reference sequence). Here the CDR3 DNA reads TGTGCCAGCAGCCAACGGGGGGGATTTTTCACAGATACGCAGTATTTT. Its protein product is CASSQRGGFFTDTQYF.

The J gene is TRBJ2-6, the V gene TRBV29-1; a possible D gene is TRBD2 (5 bases). The V and J ends lost 5 bases and 2 bases respectively, with 10 bases between them. Per the germline V gene, CDR1 is SQVTM and CDR2 is ANQGSEA. The CDR3 loop spans 14 amino acids. CDR3 DNA sequence: TGCAGCGTTCGGGGAGACGCTGGGGCCAACGTCCTGACTTTC. Translation: CSVRGDAGANVLTF.

The chain recombines TRBV6-5 with TRBJ1-1; D gene ambiguous. The germline V gene encodes CDR1 MNHEY and CDR2 SVGAGI. This CDR3 comprises 13 residues. Trimming took off 1 base at V and 10 bases at J, with 13 bases between the two ends. The CDR3 loop reads CASSYYQRGLAFF. The CDR3 DNA follows: TGTGCCAGCAGTTACTATCAGCGAGGGTTAGCTTTCTTT.

The V and J genes are TRBV28 and TRBJ2-1; 14 nucleotides align to TRBD2. The ends lost 5 bases at V and 8 bases at J; junction bases unmatched: 8. This CDR3 is built from 16 residues. Germline V gene sequence: CDR1 MDHEN, CDR2 SYDVKM. The CDR3 DNA sequence: TGTGCCAGCAGTGCCGGGACTAGCGGGAGTTCCTATGAGCAGTTCTTC. Translating gives CASSAGTSGSSYEQFF.

The chain has TRBV5-1 and TRBJ2-5, with TRBD2 matching 12 bases. The CDR3 length is 15 residues. Germline CDR1 reads SGHRS; CDR2 reads YFSETQ. V lost 3 bases to trimming and J lost 4 bases; unmatched junction nucleotides: 4. The CDR3 sequence: CASSSTSGGAETQYF. The CDR3 DNA follows: TGCGCCAGCAGCTCGACTAGCGGGGGAGCAGAGACCCAGTACTTC.

The V gene is TRBV21-1, the J gene TRBJ2-7; the table names TRBD1, a call not compared with the DNA. TRBV21-1 is noted as a pseudogene. CDR3 length equals 15 residues. The CDR3 region is CASSKRSTGSYEQYF. The CDR3 DNA reads as TGTGCCAGCAGCAAAAGGTCGACAGGTTCCTACGAGCAGTACTTC.

The chain employs TRBV18 and TRBJ2-7, with 10 bases aligning to TRBD2. The CDR3 is made up of 15 amino acids. Germline V gene lookup returns CDR1 KGHSH and CDR2 LQKENI. The ends lost 8 bases at V and 2 bases at J; junction bases unmatched: 9. In nucleotides, the CDR3 is TGTGCCAGCCAGATAGCGGGGGGCCCAACCTACGAGCAGTACTTC. Translation: CASQIAGGPTYEQYF.

V gene TRBV27 combines with J gene TRBJ2-7; 12 bases line up with TRBD2. This CDR3 has 15 residues. Germline CDR1 and CDR2: MNHEY and SMNVEV (reference sequence). V lost 3 bases, J lost 2 bases, and 2 bases stayed unmatched. Here the CDR3 reads CASSFLAGGPYEQYF. The CDR3 DNA follows: TGTGCCAGCAGTTTCCTAGCGGGAGGGCCCTACGAGCAGTACTTC.

The genes are TRBV6-1 and TRBJ2-4, with a weak D call TRBD2 (6 bases). Trimming shortened V by 1 base and J by 0 bases, and 10 bases separated the two germline ends. CDR1 is MNHNS, CDR2 SASEGT, per germline. The CDR3 consists of 16 residues. The DNA for the CDR3 is TGTGCCAGCAGTGAAGGGACGGGACTAGCCAAAAACATTCAGTACTTC. It yields the protein CASSEGTGLAKNIQYF.

The genes are TRBV19 and TRBJ2-5; 10 nucleotides align to TRBD1. The CDR3 has 16 residues. V lost 7 bases to trimming and J lost 11 bases; unmatched junction nucleotides: 19. In germline, CDR1 is LNHDA, CDR2 SQIVND (reference sequence). The CDR3 sequence: CASTIISPGTGVGQYF. The CDR3 bases are TGTGCCAGTACCATCATCTCCCCGGGGACAGGGGTCGGGCAGTACTTC.

The J gene is TRBJ2-7, the V gene TRBV13, with TRBD1 matching over 8 bases. The CDR3 runs 14 residues. Germline V gene data show CDR1 as PRHDT and CDR2 as FYEKMQ (reference sequence). After removal of 2 bases from V and 4 bases from J, the junction contained 4 bases not matched to a gene. DNA of the CDR3: TGTGCCAGCAGCTTATGGCAGGGGGCTTACGAGCAGTACTTC. Translating it yields CASSLWQGAYEQYF.

The chain combines TRBV29-1 with TRBJ2-5; 7 positions agree with TRBD2. Looked up from germline, CDR1 is SQVTM and CDR2 is ANQGSEA. J was trimmed by 4 bases and V by 2 bases; bases with no gene match: 7. The CDR3 spans 14 residues. The chain's CDR3 is CSVEFWEGGETQYF. CDR3 DNA: TGCAGCGTTGAATTTTGGGAGGGAGGAGAGACCCAGTACTTC.

The chain uses TRBV4-3 and TRBJ2-1; D might be TRBD2 (6 bases). Trimming left V 0 bases short and J 3 bases short, with 12 bases between. Germline assignment: CDR1 LGHNA and CDR2 YSLEER. The CDR3 loop spans 16 amino acids. CDR3 region: CASSQDSRDDYNEQFF. The DNA for the CDR3 is TGCGCCAGCAGCCAAGATTCGCGGGACGACTACAATGAGCAGTTCTTC.

The V gene is TRBV2, the J gene TRBJ2-7, with a weak D call TRBD1 (5 bases). CDR3 size: 13 residues. V lost 5 bases, J lost 0 bases, and 8 bases lay in between. Germline V gene lookup returns CDR1 SNHLY and CDR2 FYNNEI. CDR3 nucleotides: TGTGCCAGCAGTTCAGGGTACTCCTACGAGCAGTACTTC. Translated, it gives CASSSGYSYEQYF.

Remarks on this clone: The junction differs from germline at one of its ends, possibly a read error. The chain carries TRBV6-1 and TRBJ2-5, with D unclear. Germline CDR1 is MNHNS and CDR2 is SASEGT. The CDR3 runs to 10 residues. The CDR3 bases are TGTGCCAGCAGCATAGGTTTCCCGCACTTC. This gives the protein CASSIGFPHF.

The rearrangement uses TRBV9 and TRBJ2-1; D gene unclear. In germline, CDR1 is SGDLS, CDR2 YYNGEE. The CDR3 loop spans 12 amino acids. V was trimmed by 0 bases and J by 9 bases, leaving 7 bases between them. The CDR3 DNA is TGTGCCAGCAGCGTAGGGGGTCCTGAGCAGTTCTTC. It is translated as CASSVGGPEQFF.